This T cell receptor (beta chain) was observed in a study of blood T cell repertoires in COVID-19. The germline V gene has CDR1 LNHDA and CDR2 SQIVND (reference sequence). This CDR3 contains 14 residues. The V end was cut by 5 bases, the J end by 4 bases, with 14 bases between. Generated by immunoSEQ multiplex PCR, the TCRdb table keeps only in-frame clones and is missing some. This sample yields 95,000 to 100,000 clones, of which around 90% are seen a single time; approximately 15% belongs to the top ten. Source material: peripheral blood. The rearrangement joins TRBV19 to TRBJ1-2; no clear D gene. The source is a middle-aged man with acute or convalescent COVID-19. The CDR3 DNA is TGTGCCAGTAGTGCCGACTCAGATGGCTATGGCTACACCTTC. Translating gives CASSADSDGYGYTF.